The clone carrying this T cell receptor (beta chain) was observed a few times. Its specificity is not known. The data were obtained in a study of vaccination and CD4 T cells after COVID-19. Study at large: The BNT162b2 or mRNA-1273 vaccine was given to participants in two doses.

Noted treatment: approximately 10-day PBMC culture with coronavirus spike peptide pools or control peptides (ViraFEST assay). The Oncomine TCR Beta short-read assay was applied to DNA of cultured CD4+ T cells. MiXCR, applied by TCRdb to the PCR reads, yields one record per CDR3 protein. Of about 13,000 distinct CDR3 sequences detected, roughly two thirds appear once; the ten largest clones hold 9.5% to 12%. Germline CDR1 and CDR2: MNHEY and SVGAGI. V lost 4 bases and J 1 base, leaving 17 bases between the germline ends. The CDR3 runs to 17 residues. Sequences were obtained from CD4+ T cells from blood, cultured in vitro. The J gene is TRBJ1-5, the V gene TRBV6-5; D might be TRBD1 (6 bases). The TCR sequence derives from a human donor who had recovered from COVID-19. The CDR3: CASSSRGGGGSNQPQHF. The DNA of the CDR3 is TGTGCCAGCAGTTCGAGGGGGGGAGGGGGGAGCAATCAGCCCCAGCATTTT.